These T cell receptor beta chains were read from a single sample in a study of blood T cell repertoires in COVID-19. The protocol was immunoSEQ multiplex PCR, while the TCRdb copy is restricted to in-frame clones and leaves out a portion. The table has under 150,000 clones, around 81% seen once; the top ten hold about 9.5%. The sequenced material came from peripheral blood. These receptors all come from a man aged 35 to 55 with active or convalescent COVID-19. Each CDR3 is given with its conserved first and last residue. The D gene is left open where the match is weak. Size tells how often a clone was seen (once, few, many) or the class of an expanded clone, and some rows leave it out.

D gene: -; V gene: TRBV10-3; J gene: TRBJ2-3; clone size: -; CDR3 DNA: TGTGCCACCGTTAGGAGCTCCACAGATACGCAGTATTTT; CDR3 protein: CATVRSSTDTQYF
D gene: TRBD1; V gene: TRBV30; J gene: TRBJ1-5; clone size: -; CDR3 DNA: TGTGCCTGGGAGGACAGGGGGGATCAGCCCCAGCATTTT; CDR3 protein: CAWEDRGDQPQHF
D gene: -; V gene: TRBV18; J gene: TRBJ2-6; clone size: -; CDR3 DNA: TGTGCCAGCTCCAACAGGGCGGACTCTGGGGCCAACGTCCTGACTTTC; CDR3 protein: CASSNRADSGANVLTF
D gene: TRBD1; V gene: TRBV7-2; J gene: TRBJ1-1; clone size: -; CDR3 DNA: TGTGCCAGCTTTACAATCAGGACAGGGGGCAATGAAGCTTTCTTT; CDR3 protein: CASFTIRTGGNEAFF
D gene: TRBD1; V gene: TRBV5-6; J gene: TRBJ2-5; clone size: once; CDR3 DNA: TGTGCCAGCAGTTCGGGACAGGGGGAGACCCAGTACTTC; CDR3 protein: CASSSGQGETQYF
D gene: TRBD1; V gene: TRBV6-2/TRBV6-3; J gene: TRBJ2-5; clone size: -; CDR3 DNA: TGTGCCAGCAGCCCCGGGACAGGAAACCAAGAGACCCAGTACTTC; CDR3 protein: CASSPGTGNQETQYF
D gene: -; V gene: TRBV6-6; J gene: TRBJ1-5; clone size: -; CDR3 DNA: TGTGCCAGCAATCTTAGCAATCAGCCCCAGCATTTT; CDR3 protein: CASNLSNQPQHF
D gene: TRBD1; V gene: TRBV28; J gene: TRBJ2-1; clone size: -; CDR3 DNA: TGTGCCAGCAGCCCGGGGGACAGGTACAATGAGCAGTTCTTC; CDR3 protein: CASSPGDRYNEQFF
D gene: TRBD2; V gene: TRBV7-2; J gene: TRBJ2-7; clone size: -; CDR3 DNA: TGTGCCAGCAGCCCTTGGGCGGGGGGGGTCTACGAGCAGTACTTC; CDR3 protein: CASSPWAGGVYEQYF
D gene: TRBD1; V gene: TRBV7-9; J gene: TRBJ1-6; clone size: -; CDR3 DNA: TGTGCCAGCAGCACGACAGGGGGGAACTATAATTCACCCCTCCACTTT; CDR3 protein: CASSTTGGNYNSPLHF
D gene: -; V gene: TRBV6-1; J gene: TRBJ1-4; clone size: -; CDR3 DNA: TGTGCCAGCAGTGATAGGAGGGGCGCGGGAACTAATGAAAAACTGTTTTTT; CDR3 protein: CASSDRRGAGTNEKLFF
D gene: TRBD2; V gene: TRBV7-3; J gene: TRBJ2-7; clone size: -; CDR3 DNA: TGTGCCAGCAGCCCCCAGCGGGGGGGCTGGGAGCAGTACTTC; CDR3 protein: CASSPQRGGWEQYF
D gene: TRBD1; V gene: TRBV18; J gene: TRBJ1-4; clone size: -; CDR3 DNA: TGTGCCAGCTCACCGCGGGACAGTTTTTCTGAAAAACTGTTTTTT; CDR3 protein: CASSPRDSFSEKLFF
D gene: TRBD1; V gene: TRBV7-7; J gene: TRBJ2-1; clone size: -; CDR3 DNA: TGTGCCAGCAGTTCCGGGACAGGGGGCCCAAATGAGCAGTTCTTC; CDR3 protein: CASSSGTGGPNEQFF
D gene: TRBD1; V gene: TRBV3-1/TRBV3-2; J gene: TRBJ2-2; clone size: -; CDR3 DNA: TGTGCCAGCAGCCATACAGGGGCCGGGGAGCTGTTTTTT; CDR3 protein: CASSHTGAGELFF
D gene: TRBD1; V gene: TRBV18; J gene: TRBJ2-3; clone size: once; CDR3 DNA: TGTGCCAGCTCACCACAGACAGGGGATACGCAGTATTTT; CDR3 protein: CASSPQTGDTQYF
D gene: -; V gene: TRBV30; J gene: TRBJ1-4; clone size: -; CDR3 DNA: TGTGCCTGGAGTGTACAGGGCACCAATGAAAAACTGTTTTTT; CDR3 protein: CAWSVQGTNEKLFF
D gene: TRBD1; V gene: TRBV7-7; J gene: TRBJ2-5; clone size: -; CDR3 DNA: TGTGCCAGCAGCTCCGACAGGGGGCTGGGTTCCCAGTACTTC; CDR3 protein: CASSSDRGLGSQYF